This paragraph covers one T cell receptor beta chain sequence. This record belongs to a study of blood T cell repertoires in COVID-19. Sequenced by immunoSEQ multiplex PCR; TCRdb stores in-frame clones only, minus some. The sample lists under 200,000 clones, around 86% occurring once. The sequenced material came from peripheral blood. This clonotype was sampled from a man aged 18 to 29 with acute or convalescent COVID-19.

The chain's CDR3 is CAWSVFGQFNTEAFF. The DNA for the CDR3 is TGTGCCTGGAGTGTATTCGGACAGTTCAACACTGAAGCTTTCTTT. The rearrangement uses TRBV30 and TRBJ1-1; D might be TRBD1 (6 bases). V shed 0 bases and J shed 2 bases, with 13 bases lying between them. The length of the CDR3 is 15 residues. Germline CDR1 is GTSNPN and CDR2 is SVGIG (reference sequence).